The clone carrying this T cell receptor beta chain has ten or more counts. Its antigen is unidentified. CDR1 is MDHEN, CDR2 SYDVKM, per germline. V gave up 6 bases and J gave up 7 bases, with 13 bases separating them. The CDR3 spans 14 residues. This sample is part of a study of T cells in Graves' hyperthyroidism and ophthalmopathy. General study findings and limits: The blood repertoire included most of the expanded thyroid clonotypes above 0.001.

Template material for amplifying TCR beta CDR3 regions consisted of RNA transcripts. Primed by the HTBI set, a first-round RT-PCR was run on the TCR CDR3. TCRdb ran MiXCR on the multiplex PCR reads and lists one entry per CDR3 protein. The table lists over 120,000 distinct CDR3 sequences, approximately 20% of them singletons. The chain joins TRBV28 to TRBJ1-6; D remains ambiguous. Sample: blood. This TCR came from a woman aged 45-65 years with Graves' hyperthyroidism that later progressed to Graves' ophthalmopathy. For the CDR3, the DNA is TGTGCCAGCAGCAAACGGACGGAAAATTCACCCCTCCACTTT. This translates into CASSKRTENSPLHF.